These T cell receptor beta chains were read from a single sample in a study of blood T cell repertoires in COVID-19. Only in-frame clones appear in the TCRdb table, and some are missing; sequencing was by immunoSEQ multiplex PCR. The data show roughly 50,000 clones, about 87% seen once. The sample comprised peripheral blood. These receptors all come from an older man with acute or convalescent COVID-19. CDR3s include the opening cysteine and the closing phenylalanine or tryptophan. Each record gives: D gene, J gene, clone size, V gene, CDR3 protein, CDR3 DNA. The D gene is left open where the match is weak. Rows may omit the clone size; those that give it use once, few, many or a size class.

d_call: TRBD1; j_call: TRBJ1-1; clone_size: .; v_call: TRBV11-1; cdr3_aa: CASSSTPGTGFEAFF; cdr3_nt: TGTGCCAGCAGCTCAACCCCCGGGACAGGGTTTGAAGCTTTCTTT
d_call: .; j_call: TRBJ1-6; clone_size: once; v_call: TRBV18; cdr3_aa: CASSPRQSNSPLHF; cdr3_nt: TGTGCCAGCTCACCCAGGCAGTCTAATTCACCCCTCCACTTT
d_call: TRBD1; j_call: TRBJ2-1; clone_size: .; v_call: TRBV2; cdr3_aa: CATNRDRGRDGEQFF; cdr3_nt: TGTGCCACGAACCGGGACAGGGGGCGAGATGGTGAGCAGTTCTTC
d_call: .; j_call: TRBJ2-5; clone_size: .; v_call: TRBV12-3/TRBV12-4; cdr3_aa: CASSPQGWKTQYF; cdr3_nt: TGTGCCAGCAGTCCCCAGGGGTGGAAGACCCAGTACTTC
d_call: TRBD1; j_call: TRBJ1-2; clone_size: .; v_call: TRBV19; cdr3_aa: CASSATGLEGYTF; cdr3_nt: TGTGCCAGTAGCGCGACAGGGCTGGAAGGCTACACCTTC
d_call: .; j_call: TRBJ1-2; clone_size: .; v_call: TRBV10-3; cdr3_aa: CAISGDYGYTF; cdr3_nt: TGTGCCATCAGCGGGGATTATGGCTACACCTTC
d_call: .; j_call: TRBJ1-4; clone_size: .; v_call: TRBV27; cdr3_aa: CASRRGQANEKLFF; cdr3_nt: TGTGCCAGCAGGAGAGGGCAGGCTAATGAAAAACTGTTTTTT
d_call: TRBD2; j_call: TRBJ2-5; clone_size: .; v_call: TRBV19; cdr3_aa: CASSPRTSGGEETQYF; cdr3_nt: TGTGCCAGTAGTCCCAGGACTAGCGGGGGAGAAGAGACCCAGTACTTC
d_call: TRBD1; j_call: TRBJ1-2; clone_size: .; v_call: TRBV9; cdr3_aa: CASTLGQPYGYTF; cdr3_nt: TGTGCCAGCACTTTGGGACAGCCCTATGGCTACACCTTC
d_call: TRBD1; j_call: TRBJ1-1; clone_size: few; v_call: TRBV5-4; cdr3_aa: CASSPGDRANTEAFF; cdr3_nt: TGTGCCAGCAGCCCGGGGGACAGGGCGAACACTGAAGCTTTCTTT
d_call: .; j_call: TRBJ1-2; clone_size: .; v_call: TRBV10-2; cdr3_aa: CASSPGEYGYTF; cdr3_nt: TGCGCCAGCAGTCCAGGGGAATATGGCTACACCTTC
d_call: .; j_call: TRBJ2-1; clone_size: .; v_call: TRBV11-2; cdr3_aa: CASSFPSSYNEQFF; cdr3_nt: TGTGCCAGCAGCTTCCCTAGCTCCTACAATGAGCAGTTCTTC
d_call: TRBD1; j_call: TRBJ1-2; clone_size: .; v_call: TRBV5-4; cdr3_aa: CASSLAGGYGYTF; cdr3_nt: TGTGCCAGCAGCTTGGCAGGGGGCTATGGCTACACCTTC
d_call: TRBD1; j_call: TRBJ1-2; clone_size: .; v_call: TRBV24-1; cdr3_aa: CATSDRDREFYGYTF; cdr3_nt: TGTGCCACCAGTGACCGGGACAGGGAGTTCTATGGCTACACCTTC
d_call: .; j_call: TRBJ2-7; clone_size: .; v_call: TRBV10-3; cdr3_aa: CATKRAGPSYEQYF; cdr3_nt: TGTGCCACAAAAAGGGCAGGGCCATCCTACGAGCAGTACTTC
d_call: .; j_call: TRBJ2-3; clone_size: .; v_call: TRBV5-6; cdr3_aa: CASSFQYTDTQYF; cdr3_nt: TGTGCCAGCAGCTTTCAGTACACAGATACGCAGTATTTT
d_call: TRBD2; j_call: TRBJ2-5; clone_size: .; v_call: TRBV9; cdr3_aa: CASSVGTSGGASETQYF; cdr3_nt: TGTGCCAGCAGCGTTGGGACTAGCGGGGGGGCATCGGAGACCCAGTACTTC
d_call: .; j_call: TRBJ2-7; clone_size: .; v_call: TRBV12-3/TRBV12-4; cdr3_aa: CASSSGTYEQYF; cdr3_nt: TGTGCCAGCAGTTCAGGGACCTACGAGCAGTACTTC
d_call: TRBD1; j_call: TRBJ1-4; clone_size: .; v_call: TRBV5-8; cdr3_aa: CASSRTGHEKLFF; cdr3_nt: TGTGCCAGCAGCCGGACAGGGCACGAAAAACTGTTTTTT
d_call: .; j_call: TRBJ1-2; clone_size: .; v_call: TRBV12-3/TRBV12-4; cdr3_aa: CASSLARNGYTF; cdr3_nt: TGTGCCAGCAGTTTAGCGCGCAATGGCTACACCTTC
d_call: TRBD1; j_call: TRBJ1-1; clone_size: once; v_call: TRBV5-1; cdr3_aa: CASSFAAGGTEAFF; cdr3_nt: TGCGCCAGCAGCTTTGCGGCAGGGGGCACTGAAGCTTTCTTT
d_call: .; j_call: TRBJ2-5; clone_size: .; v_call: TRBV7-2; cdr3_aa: CASSLGPGTQETQYF; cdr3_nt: TGTGCCAGCAGCTTAGGTCCCGGTACCCAAGAGACCCAGTACTTC
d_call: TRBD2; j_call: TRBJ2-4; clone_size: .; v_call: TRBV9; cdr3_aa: CASSVEMGTTANIQYF; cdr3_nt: TGTGCCAGCAGCGTAGAGATGGGGACTACCGCAAACATTCAGTACTTC
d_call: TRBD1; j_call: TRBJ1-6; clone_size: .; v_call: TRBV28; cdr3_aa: CASSPGTGYNSPLHF; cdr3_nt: TGTGCCAGCAGTCCCGGGACAGGGTATAATTCACCCCTCCACTTT
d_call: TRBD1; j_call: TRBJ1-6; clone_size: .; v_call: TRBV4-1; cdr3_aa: CASSQDVATGSSPLHF; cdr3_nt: TGCGCCAGCAGCCAAGACGTCGCGACAGGGAGTTCACCCCTCCACTTT
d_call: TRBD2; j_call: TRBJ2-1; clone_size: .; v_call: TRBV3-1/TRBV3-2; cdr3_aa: CASSQTSGGAGNEQFF; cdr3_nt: TGTGCCAGCAGCCAAACCAGCGGGGGGGCTGGAAATGAGCAGTTCTTC
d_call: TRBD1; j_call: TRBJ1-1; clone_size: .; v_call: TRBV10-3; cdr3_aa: CANKQGANTEAFF; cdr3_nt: TGTGCCAACAAACAGGGGGCGAACACTGAAGCTTTCTTT
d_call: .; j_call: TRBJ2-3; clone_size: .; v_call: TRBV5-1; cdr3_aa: CASSLGGVSTDTQYF; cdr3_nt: TGCGCCAGCAGCTTGGGCGGAGTTAGCACAGATACGCAGTATTTT
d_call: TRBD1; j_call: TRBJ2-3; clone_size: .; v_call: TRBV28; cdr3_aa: CASSFRQGYTDTQYF; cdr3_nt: TGTGCCAGCAGTTTTAGACAGGGCTACACAGATACGCAGTATTTT